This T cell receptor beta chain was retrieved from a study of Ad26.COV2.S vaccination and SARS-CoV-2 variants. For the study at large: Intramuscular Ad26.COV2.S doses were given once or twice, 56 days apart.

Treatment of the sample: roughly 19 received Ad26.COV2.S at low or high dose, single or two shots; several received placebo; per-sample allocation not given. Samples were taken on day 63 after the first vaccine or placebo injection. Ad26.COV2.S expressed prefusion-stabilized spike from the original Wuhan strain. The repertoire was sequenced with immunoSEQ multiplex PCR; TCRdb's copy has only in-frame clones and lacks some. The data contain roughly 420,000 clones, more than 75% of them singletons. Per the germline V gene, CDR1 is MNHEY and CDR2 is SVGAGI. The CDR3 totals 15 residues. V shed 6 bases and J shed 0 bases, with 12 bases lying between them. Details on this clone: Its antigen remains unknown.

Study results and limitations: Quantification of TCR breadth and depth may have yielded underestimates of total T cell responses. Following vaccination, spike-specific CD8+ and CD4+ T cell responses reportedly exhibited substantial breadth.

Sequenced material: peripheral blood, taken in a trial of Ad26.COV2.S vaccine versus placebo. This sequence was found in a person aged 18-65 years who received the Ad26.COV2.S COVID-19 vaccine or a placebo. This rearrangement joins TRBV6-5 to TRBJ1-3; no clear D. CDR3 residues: CASRGDWVSGNTIYF. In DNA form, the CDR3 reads TGTGCCAGCAGGGGCGACTGGGTCTCTGGAAACACCATATATTTT.